What follows are 28 T cell receptor beta chains derived from one specimen sequenced in a study of identical twins. TCRdb redid the calling of the 5' RACE reads with MiXCR, one entry per CDR3 protein. The sample has about 530,000 distinct CDR3 sequences, 20% to 25% seen once. Another study also made use of these data, one on yellow fever vaccine responses in identical twins.

Sequencing was performed on CD4+ T cells sorted from blood. Receptors originate from a woman younger than 35 in good health.

This rearrangement joins TRBV10-2 to TRBJ2-7, with 7 bases matching TRBD2. The CDR3 contains 15 residues. In germline, CDR1 is WSHSY, CDR2 SAAADI. J gave up 0 bases and V 1 base, and 3 bases lay outside the gene matches. The CDR3 is CASSEFGGGSYEQYF. CDR3 DNA: TGCGCCAGCAGTGAGTTTGGGGGGGGCTCCTACGAGCAGTACTTC.

This chain connects TRBV11-2 to TRBJ2-2; no firm D call. The germline V gene has CDR1 SGHAT and CDR2 FQNNGV. The length of the CDR3 is 15 residues. Deletions cut 4 bases from V and 0 bases from J, with 9 bases between. CDR3 protein: CASSSGLSNTGELFF. CDR3 DNA sequence: TGTGCCAGCAGCTCCGGCCTCTCGAACACCGGGGAGCTGTTTTTT.

This clonotype was seen many times. This chain connects TRBV29-1 to TRBJ2-2; D is unclear. V was clipped by 4 bases and J by 3 bases, with 6 bases between them. The CDR3 sequence is 12 residues long. Per the germline V gene, CDR1 is SQVTM and CDR2 is ANQGSEA. CDR3 loop: CSVGYYTGELFF. CDR3 nucleotide sequence: TGCAGCGTTGGGTACTACACCGGGGAGCTGTTTTTT.

The chain joins TRBV29-1 to TRBJ2-5; D ambiguous. Germline CDR1 reads SQVTM; CDR2 reads ANQGSEA. The CDR3 loop spans 13 amino acids. V gave up 1 base and J gave up 0 bases, with 6 bases separating them. CDR3 region: CSVEGQNQETQYF. CDR3 sequence (DNA): TGCAGCGTTGAAGGGCAAAACCAAGAGACCCAGTACTTC.

This clonotype was recorded a few times. V and J are TRBV28 and TRBJ2-1; 8 bases line up with TRBD2. The CDR3 is 15 residues long. V gave up 4 bases and J gave up 2 bases; unmatched junction bases: 4. From germline, CDR1 is MDHEN and CDR2 SYDVKM. CDR3 protein: CASSSGGGPYNEQFF. The CDR3, as DNA: TGTGCCAGCAGTTCGGGGGGGGGCCCCTACAATGAGCAGTTCTTC. Looking up the rest from reference TRBV28 and TRBJ2-1 gives the full variable domain: DVKVTQSSRYLVKRTGEKVFLECVQDMDHENMFWYRQDPGLGLRLIYFSYDVKMKEKGDIPEGYSVSREKKERFSLILESASTNQTSMYLCASSSGGGPYNEQFFGPGTRLTVL.

The chain has TRBV12-3 or TRBV12-4 and TRBJ2-3, with 7 bases that match TRBD1. The CDR3 has 16 amino acids. Unmatched junction bases numbered 10, after V lost 4 bases and J lost 3 bases. The DNA of the CDR3 is TGTGCCAGCAGTTCAACAGGGGAAAGGTGGACAGATACGCAGTATTTT. Translation gives CASSSTGERWTDTQYF.

This clonotype was seen at least ten times. The genes are TRBV5-1 and TRBJ1-1; no clear D gene. V lost 3 bases, J lost 0 bases, and 6 bases lay in between. The CDR3 contains 13 residues. Germline V gene lookup returns CDR1 SGHRS and CDR2 YFSETQ. Written as DNA, the CDR3 is TGCGCCAGCAGCTCATCAATGAACACTGAAGCTTTCTTT. The encoded protein is CASSSSMNTEAFF.

The CDR3 nucleotides read TGTGCCAGCAGTACACCGGGGCTAGCGACCAACTACAATGAGCAGTTCTTC. This translates into CASSTPGLATNYNEQFF. V gene TRBV28 combines with J gene TRBJ2-1, with D tentatively TRBD2 (6 bases). This CDR3 is built from 17 residues. Germline V gene lookup returns CDR1 MDHEN and CDR2 SYDVKM. V lost 5 bases and J lost 3, with 20 bases in between.

This clonotype showed up many times. The rearrangement links TRBV12-3 or TRBV12-4 to TRBJ2-1, with TRBD2 identical over 10 bases. The V segment lost 6 bases and the J segment 2 bases; nucleotides outside the gene matches: 1. The CDR3 loop spans 14 amino acids. CDR3 sequence reads: CASSLAGAYNEQFF. CDR3 in DNA: TGTGCCAGCAGCCTAGCGGGGGCCTACAATGAGCAGTTCTTC.

This clonotype has at least ten counts. V and J are TRBV7-2 and TRBJ2-1; 8 nucleotides line up with TRBD2. V lost 3 bases, J lost 1 base, and 2 bases stayed unmatched. Germline CDR1 reads SGHTA; CDR2 reads FQGNSA. This CDR3 contains 15 residues. Here the CDR3 DNA reads TGTGCCAGCAGCTTCTCTAGCGGGTCCTACAATGAGCAGTTCTTC. Amino acid sequence: CASSFSSGSYNEQFF. The entire variable domain, with the rest obtained from reference TRBV7-2 and TRBJ2-1, is as follows: GAGVSQSPSNKVTEKGKDVELRCDPISGHTALYWYRQSLGQGLEFLIYFQGNSAPDKSGLPSDRFSAERTGGSVSTLTIQRTQQEDSAVYLCASSFSSGSYNEQFFGPGTRLTVL.

The V gene is TRBV2, the J gene TRBJ2-5; 8 nucleotides line up with TRBD2. Germline V gives CDR1 SNHLY, CDR2 FYNNEI. The CDR3 runs 19 residues. V lost 1 base and J lost 3; bases outside the gene matches: 16. The CDR3 DNA follows: TGTGCCAGCAGTGAAGTGCGGGGTCGGGGGGGGAGAAGGGAAGAGACCCAGTACTTC. Translation gives CASSEVRGRGGRREETQYF.

This clonotype was observed a few times. This sequence joins TRBV5-1 and TRBJ2-1; TRBD1 matches 9 bases. Germline V gene sequence: CDR1 SGHRS, CDR2 YFSETQ. This CDR3 is 17 amino acids long. The V and J ends lost 0 bases and 8 bases, in that order; junction bases with no gene match: 12. Here the CDR3 DNA reads TGCGCCAGCAGCTTGGTCCACAGGGGGCTACGGACCGATGAGCAGTTCTTC. It encodes CASSLVHRGLRTDEQFF.

The rearrangement uses TRBV3-1 and TRBJ2-7; D unclear. V shed 0 bases and J shed 0 bases, with 12 bases lying between them. This CDR3 contains 16 residues. From germline, CDR1 is LGHDT and CDR2 YNNKEL (reference sequence). CDR3 nucleotide sequence: TGTGCCAGCAGCCAAGAAAGGTACTCTAGCTCCTACGAGCAGTACTTC. It codes for CASSQERYSSSYEQYF.

V usage is TRBV4-1 and J usage is TRBJ2-1; D unresolved. Trimming cost V 2 bases and J 6 bases, with 11 bases left between them. The length of the CDR3 is 14 residues. The germline V gene encodes CDR1 MGHRA and CDR2 YSYEKL. The CDR3 here is CASSQFVSGNEQFF. The DNA for the CDR3 is TGCGCCAGCAGCCAATTCGTTTCGGGCAATGAGCAGTTCTTC.

This clonotype was recorded a few times. This chain links TRBV4-1 with TRBJ2-3, with D perhaps TRBD1 (6 bases). The CDR3 runs to 16 residues. Looked up from germline, CDR1 is MGHRA and CDR2 is YSYEKL. Trimming removed 3 bases at V and 0 bases at J, with 13 bases between. The CDR3, as DNA: TGCGCCAGCAGCCACCCAGGGGCCGCTAGCACAGATACGCAGTATTTT. Translating gives CASSHPGAASTDTQYF.

This rearrangement joins TRBV15 to TRBJ2-5, with D hard to call. Germline-derived CDR1 and CDR2 are LNHNV and YYDKDF (reference sequence). This CDR3 is built from 14 residues. The V end lost 0 bases, the J end lost 5 bases, and 10 bases lay between the germline ends. The CDR3 nucleotides are TGTGCCACCAGCAGAGATTCCAGGACCGAGACCCAGTACTTC. As protein: CATSRDSRTETQYF.

This chain links TRBV2 with TRBJ2-1; D not certain. Germline V gives CDR1 SNHLY, CDR2 FYNNEI. V was cut by 4 bases and J by 1 base, with 8 bases left in between. This CDR3 is 14 amino acids long. CDR3 in DNA: TGTGCCAGCAGTGGTGGGATGTCCTACAATGAGCAGTTCTTC. It codes for CASSGGMSYNEQFF.

J is TRBJ2-1 and V is TRBV21-1; the D call of TRBD2 is as the table states it, not checked on the DNA. TRBV21-1 is classified as a pseudogene. The CDR3 length is 19 residues. Here the CDR3 reads CASSMGPPAGTSSYNEQFF. Here the CDR3 DNA reads TGTGCCAGCAGCATGGGCCCGCCGGCAGGAACCAGCTCCTACAATGAGCAGTTCTTC.

CDR3: CASRTGHANTGELFF. CDR3 DNA: TGTGCCAGCAGGACGGGACACGCGAACACCGGGGAGCTGTTTTTT. The rearrangement uses TRBV12-3 or TRBV12-4 and TRBJ2-2; maybe TRBD1 (6 bases). Trimming removed 6 bases at V and 0 bases at J, with 11 bases between. The CDR3 covers 15 residues.

The J gene is TRBJ2-7, the V gene TRBV24-1; D gene unclear. Germline loops: CDR1 KGHDR, CDR2 SFDVKD. The CDR3 extends over 13 amino acids. Trimming stripped 6 bases from V and 7 bases from J, with 15 bases between. CDR3 bases: TGTGCCACCAGTCTAGGCAGGTTATTTGAGCAGTACGTC. Amino acid sequence: CATSLGRLFEQYV.

The V and J genes are TRBV7-6 and TRBJ2-1, with TRBD2 matching over 13 bases. CDR1 and CDR2 (germline): SGHVS, FNYEAQ. After removal of 4 bases from V and 6 bases from J, the junction contained 3 bases not matched to a gene. CDR3 size: 15 residues. The CDR3 here is CASSYGLAGANEQFF. Written as DNA, the CDR3 is TGTGCCAGCAGCTACGGACTAGCGGGGGCCAATGAGCAGTTCTTC.

This chain joins TRBV10-3 and TRBJ2-1; the match to TRBD1 covers 7 bases. The germline gives CDR1 ENHRY, CDR2 SYGVKD. Trimming took 2 bases from V and 7 from J; bases not matched to a gene: 11. This CDR3 spans 16 amino acids. The chain's CDR3 is CAISEGDRVILNEQFF. As DNA, the CDR3 is TGTGCCATCAGTGAGGGTGACAGGGTAATTTTGAATGAGCAGTTCTTC.

This clonotype was detected many times. The chain has TRBV12-3 or TRBV12-4 and TRBJ2-1; 13 bases map to TRBD2. With 3 bases clipped from V and 8 bases from J, the junction kept 7 bases outside the gene matches. There are 16 residues in the CDR3. For the CDR3, the DNA is TGTGCCAGCAGTTTTCGACTAGCGGGAGGAGGGGATGAGCAGTTCTTC. The encoded protein is CASSFRLAGGGDEQFF.

This clonotype was observed a few times. CDR3 protein: CSASGSGSSYNEQFF. Written as DNA, the CDR3 is TGCAGTGCTTCGGGGAGCGGGAGCTCCTACAATGAGCAGTTCTTC. This chain joins TRBV20-1 and TRBJ2-1; 8 bases are a match to TRBD2. The CDR3 has 15 residues. Germline CDR1 is DFQATT and CDR2 is SNEGSKA (reference sequence). V lost 5 bases, J lost 0 bases, and 6 bases stayed unmatched.

This clonotype has more than one count but fewer than ten. The V and J genes are TRBV27 and TRBJ2-7; no clear D. The germline CDR1 and CDR2 sequences are MNHEY and SMNVEV (reference sequence). Trimming pared 5 bases from V and 5 bases from J, leaving 13 bases between. This CDR3 is built from 13 residues. CDR3 amino acids: CASSLTDWDEQYF. The DNA of the CDR3 is TGTGCCAGCAGTCTGACTGATTGGGACGAGCAGTACTTC.

The chain recombines TRBV24-1 with TRBJ2-5; maybe TRBD1 (5 bases). The CDR3 has 13 amino acids. The germline gives CDR1 KGHDR, CDR2 SFDVKD. V gave up 4 bases and J gave up 7 bases, with 12 bases separating them. For the CDR3, the DNA is TGTGCCACCAGTGAGACAGCCTCACGGACCCAGTACTTC. It specifies CATSETASRTQYF.

CDR3 sequence reads: CASSHQNGELFF. The DNA for the CDR3 is TGCGCCAGCAGTCACCAAAACGGGGAGCTGTTTTTT. This chain uses TRBV5-1 with TRBJ2-2; D is unclear. Trimming left V 5 bases short and J 7 bases short, with 9 bases between. CDR3 length equals 12 residues. CDR1 SGHRS and CDR2 YFSETQ come from the germline V gene.

This clonotype was picked up a small number of times. The chain has TRBV2 and TRBJ2-2; TRBD2 matches at 15 bases. Germline V gene data show CDR1 as SNHLY and CDR2 as FYNNEI. V lost 7 bases to trimming and J lost 5 bases; unmatched junction nucleotides: 8. This CDR3 region has 17 residues. Written as DNA, the CDR3 is TGTGCCAGCACCTGGACTAGCGGGAGGGCCGTTACCGGGGAGCTGTTTTTT. Protein: CASTWTSGRAVTGELFF.